The source of this T cell receptor (beta chain) is a study of human T cells and chemical hapten exposure. Time point noted: pre-sensitization, week 0. Treatment of the sample: therapeutic diphenylcyclopropenone sensitization with weekly scalp DPC. The ends were cut back, 1 base at V and 4 bases at J, with 16 bases in the middle. This CDR3 is 16 amino acids long. Germline V CDR1 and CDR2: LGHNA, YSLEER. A word on this clonotype: Its antigen is as yet unknown.

General study points: Alopecia was present in the donors, so their immune response may differ from healthy people's.

TCRdb itself ran the RACE reads through MiXCR, one entry per CDR3 protein. Counted here are some 59,000 distinct CDR3 sequences, about 11% occurring once; the ten biggest clones make up around 3.9%. The V gene is TRBV4-3, the J gene TRBJ1-1; D call uncertain. Material: whole blood, obtained in connection with sensitization to the hapten diphenylcyclopropenone (DPC). The TCR sequence derives from a woman between 40 and 55 years old with alopecia areata. Some clones in this sample may be carry-over from other donors' samples. The CDR3 reads CASSQARVLSGTEAFF. CDR3 coding DNA: TGCGCCAGCAGCCAAGCCCGGGTATTATCTGGCACTGAAGCTTTCTTT.